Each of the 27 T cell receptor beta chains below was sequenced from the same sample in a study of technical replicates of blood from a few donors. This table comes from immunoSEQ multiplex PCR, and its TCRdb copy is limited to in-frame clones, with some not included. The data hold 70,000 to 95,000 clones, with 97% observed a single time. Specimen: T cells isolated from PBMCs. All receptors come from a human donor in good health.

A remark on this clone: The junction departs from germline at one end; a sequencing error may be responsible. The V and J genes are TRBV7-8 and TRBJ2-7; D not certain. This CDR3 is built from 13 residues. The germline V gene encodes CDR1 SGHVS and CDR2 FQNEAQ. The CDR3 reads CASTLRVPYEQYF. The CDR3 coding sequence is TGTGCCAGCACCTTACGGGTCCCCTACGAGCAGTACTTC.

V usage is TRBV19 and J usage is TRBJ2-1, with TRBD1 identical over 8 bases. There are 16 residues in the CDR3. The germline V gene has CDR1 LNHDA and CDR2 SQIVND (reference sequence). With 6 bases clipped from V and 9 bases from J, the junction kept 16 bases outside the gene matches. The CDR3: CASSPGAGGADVEQFF. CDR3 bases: TGTGCCAGTAGCCCGGGGGCAGGGGGCGCGGACGTTGAGCAGTTCTTC.

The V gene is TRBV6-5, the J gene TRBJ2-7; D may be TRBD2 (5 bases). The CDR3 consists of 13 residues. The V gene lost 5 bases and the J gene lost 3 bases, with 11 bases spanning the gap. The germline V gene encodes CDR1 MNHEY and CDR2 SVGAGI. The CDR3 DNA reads TGTGCCAGCAGTGCCACGGGGATCTACGAGCAGTACTTC. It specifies CASSATGIYEQYF.

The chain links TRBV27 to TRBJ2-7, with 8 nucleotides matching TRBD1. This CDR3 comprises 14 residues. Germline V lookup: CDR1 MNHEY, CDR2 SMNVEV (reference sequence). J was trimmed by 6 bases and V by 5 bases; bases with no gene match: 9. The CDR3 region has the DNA TGTGCCAGCAGTCCAGGACAGGGATTTCCCGAGCAGTACTTC. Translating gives CASSPGQGFPEQYF.

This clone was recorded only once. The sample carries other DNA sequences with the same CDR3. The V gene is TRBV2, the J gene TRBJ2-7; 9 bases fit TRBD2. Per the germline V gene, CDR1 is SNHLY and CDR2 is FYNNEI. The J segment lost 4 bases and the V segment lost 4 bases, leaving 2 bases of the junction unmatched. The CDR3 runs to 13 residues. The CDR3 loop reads CASSGTSAYEQYF. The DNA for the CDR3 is TGTGCCAGCAGTGGGACTAGCGCTTACGAGCAGTACTTC. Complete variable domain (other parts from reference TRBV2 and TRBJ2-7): EPEVTQTPSHQVTQMGQEVILRCVPISNHLYFYWYRQILGQKVEFLVSFYNNEISEKSEIFDDQFSVERPDGSNFTLKIRSTKLEDSAMYFCASSGTSAYEQYFGPGTRLTVT.

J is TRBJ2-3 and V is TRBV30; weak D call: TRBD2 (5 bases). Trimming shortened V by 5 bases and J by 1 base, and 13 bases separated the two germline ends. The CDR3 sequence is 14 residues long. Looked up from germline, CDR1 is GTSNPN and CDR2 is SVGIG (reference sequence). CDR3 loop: CAWAVGSGTDTQYF. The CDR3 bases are TGTGCCTGGGCAGTAGGGAGTGGCACAGATACGCAGTATTTT.

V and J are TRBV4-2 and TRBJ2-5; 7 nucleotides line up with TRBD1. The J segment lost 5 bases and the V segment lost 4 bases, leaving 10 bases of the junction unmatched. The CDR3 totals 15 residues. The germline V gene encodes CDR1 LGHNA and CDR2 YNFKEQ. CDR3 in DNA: TGTGCCAGCAGCCCCTGGGGGACAGAAGGGGAGACCCAGTACTTC. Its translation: CASSPWGTEGETQYF.

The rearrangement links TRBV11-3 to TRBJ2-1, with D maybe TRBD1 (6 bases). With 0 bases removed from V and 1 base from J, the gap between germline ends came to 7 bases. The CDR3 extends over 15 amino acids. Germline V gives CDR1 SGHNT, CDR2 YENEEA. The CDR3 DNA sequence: TGTGCCAGCAGCTTAGATAGGGGGTCCTACAATGAGCAGTTCTTC. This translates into CASSLDRGSYNEQFF. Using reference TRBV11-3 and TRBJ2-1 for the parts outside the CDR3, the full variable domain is EAGVVQSPRYKIIEKKQPVAFWCNPISGHNTLYWYLQNLGQGPELLIRYENEEAVDDSQLPKDRFSAERLKGVDSTLKIQPAELGDSAVYLCASSLDRGSYNEQFFGPGTRLTVL.

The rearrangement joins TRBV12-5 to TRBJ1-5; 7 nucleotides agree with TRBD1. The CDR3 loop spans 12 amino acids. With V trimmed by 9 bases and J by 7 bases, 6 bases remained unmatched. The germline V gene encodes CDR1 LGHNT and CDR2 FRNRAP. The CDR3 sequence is CASHRGNQPQHF. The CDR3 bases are TGTGCTAGCCACAGGGGTAACCAGCCCCAGCATTTT. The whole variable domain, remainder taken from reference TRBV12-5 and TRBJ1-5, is DARVTQTPRHKVTEMGQEVTMRCQPILGHNTVFWYRQTMMQGLELLAYFRNRAPLDDSGMPKDRFSAEMPDATLATLKIQPSEPRDSAVYFCASHRGNQPQHFGDGTRLSIL.

CDR3 residues: CASHVNTEAFF. CDR3 bases: TGTGCCAGCCATGTGAACACTGAAGCTTTCTTT. The gene calls are TRBV28 and TRBJ1-1; no definite D call. The V end was cut by 8 bases, the J end by 0 bases, with 4 bases between. Germline CDR1 and CDR2: MDHEN and SYDVKM. This CDR3 comprises 11 residues.

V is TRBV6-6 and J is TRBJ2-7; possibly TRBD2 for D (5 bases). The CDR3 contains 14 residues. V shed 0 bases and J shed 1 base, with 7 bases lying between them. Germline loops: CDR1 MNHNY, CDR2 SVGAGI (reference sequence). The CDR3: CASSYSAGSYEQYF. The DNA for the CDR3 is TGTGCCAGCAGTTACTCGGCGGGTTCCTACGAGCAGTACTTC.

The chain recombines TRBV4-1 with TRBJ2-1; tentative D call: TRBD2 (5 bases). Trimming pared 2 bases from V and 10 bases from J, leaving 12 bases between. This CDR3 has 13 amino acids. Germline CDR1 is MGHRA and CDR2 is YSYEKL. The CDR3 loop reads CASSQTRSAEQFF. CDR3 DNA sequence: TGCGCCAGCAGCCAAACTAGGAGTGCGGAGCAGTTCTTC.

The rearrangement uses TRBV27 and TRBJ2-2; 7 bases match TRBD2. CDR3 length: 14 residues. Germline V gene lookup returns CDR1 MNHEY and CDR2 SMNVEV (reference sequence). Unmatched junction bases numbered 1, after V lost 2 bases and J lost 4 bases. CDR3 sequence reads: CASSLASGTGELFF. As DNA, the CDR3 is TGTGCCAGCAGTTTAGCTAGCGGCACCGGGGAGCTGTTTTTT.

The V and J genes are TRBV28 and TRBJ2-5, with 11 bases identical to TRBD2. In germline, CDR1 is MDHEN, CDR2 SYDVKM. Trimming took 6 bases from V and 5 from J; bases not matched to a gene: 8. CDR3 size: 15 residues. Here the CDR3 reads CASSRGSGRAETQYF. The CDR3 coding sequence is TGTGCCAGCAGCCGGGGTAGCGGGAGGGCTGAGACCCAGTACTTC. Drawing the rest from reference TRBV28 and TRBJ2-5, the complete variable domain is DVKVTQSSRYLVKRTGEKVFLECVQDMDHENMFWYRQDPGLGLRLIYFSYDVKMKEKGDIPEGYSVSREKKERFSLILESASTNQTSMYLCASSRGSGRAETQYFGPGTRLLVL.

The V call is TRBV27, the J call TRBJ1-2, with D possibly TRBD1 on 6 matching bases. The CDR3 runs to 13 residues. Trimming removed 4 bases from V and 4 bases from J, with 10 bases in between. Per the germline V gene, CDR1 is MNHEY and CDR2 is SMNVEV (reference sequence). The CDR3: CASSWTAGYGYTF. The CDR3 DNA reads TGTGCCAGCAGTTGGACAGCTGGCTATGGCTACACCTTC.

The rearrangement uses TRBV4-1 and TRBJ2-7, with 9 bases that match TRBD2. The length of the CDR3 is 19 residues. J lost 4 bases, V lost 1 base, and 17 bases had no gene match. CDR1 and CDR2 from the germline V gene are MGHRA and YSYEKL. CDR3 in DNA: TGCGCCAGCAGCCAAGGATACGGATTCCGACTAGCGGAGAGATACGAGCAGTACTTC. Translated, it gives CASSQGYGFRLAERYEQYF.

CDR3: CAWIGTTGELFF. The CDR3 DNA sequence: TGTGCCTGGATTGGGACTACCGGGGAGCTGTTTTTT. This chain connects TRBV30 to TRBJ2-2; perhaps TRBD2 as D (6 bases). Germline V CDR1 and CDR2: GTSNPN, SVGIG (reference sequence). Trimming removed 4 bases at V and 5 bases at J, with 8 bases between. CDR3 length: 12 residues.

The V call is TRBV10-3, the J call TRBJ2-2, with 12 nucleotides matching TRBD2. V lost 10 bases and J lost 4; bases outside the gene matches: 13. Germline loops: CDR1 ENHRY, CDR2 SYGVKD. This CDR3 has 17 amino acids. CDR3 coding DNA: TGTGCCAGCCATGCGTCACTAGCGGGAGGCTTCACCGGGGAGCTGTTTTTT. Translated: CASHASLAGGFTGELFF.

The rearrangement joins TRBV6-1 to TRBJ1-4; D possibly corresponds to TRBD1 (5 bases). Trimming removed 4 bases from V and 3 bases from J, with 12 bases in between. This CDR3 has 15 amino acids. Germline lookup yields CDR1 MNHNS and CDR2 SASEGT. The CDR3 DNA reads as TGTGCCAGCAGTGGAACCCGGGACTCTAATGAAAAACTGTTTTTT. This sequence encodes CASSGTRDSNEKLFF.

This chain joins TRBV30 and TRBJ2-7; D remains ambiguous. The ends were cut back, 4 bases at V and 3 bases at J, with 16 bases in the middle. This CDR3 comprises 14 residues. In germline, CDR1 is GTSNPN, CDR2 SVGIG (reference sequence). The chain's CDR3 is CAWICANTNYEQYF. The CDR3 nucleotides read TGTGCCTGGATATGCGCCAACACTAACTACGAGCAGTACTTC.

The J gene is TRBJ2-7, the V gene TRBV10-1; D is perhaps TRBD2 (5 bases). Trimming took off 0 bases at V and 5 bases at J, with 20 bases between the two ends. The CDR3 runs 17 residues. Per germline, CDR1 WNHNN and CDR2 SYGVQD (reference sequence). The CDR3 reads CASSESSFGSGGNEQYF. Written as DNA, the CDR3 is TGCGCCAGCAGTGAGTCGAGCTTTGGTTCAGGAGGAAACGAGCAGTACTTC.

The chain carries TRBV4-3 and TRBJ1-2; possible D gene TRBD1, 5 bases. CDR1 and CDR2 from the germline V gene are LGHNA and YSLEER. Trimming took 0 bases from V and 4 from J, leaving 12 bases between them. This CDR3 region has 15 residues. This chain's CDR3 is CASSQDKRGPYGYTF. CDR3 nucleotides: TGCGCCAGCAGCCAAGATAAGCGGGGCCCCTATGGCTACACCTTC.

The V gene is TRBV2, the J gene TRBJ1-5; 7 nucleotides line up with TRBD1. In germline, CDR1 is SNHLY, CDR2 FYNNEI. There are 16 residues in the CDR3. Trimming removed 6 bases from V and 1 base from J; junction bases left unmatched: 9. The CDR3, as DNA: TGTGCCAGCAGGGACTCGTCAGGGGGGAGCAATCAGCCCCAGCATTTT. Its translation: CASRDSSGGSNQPQHF.

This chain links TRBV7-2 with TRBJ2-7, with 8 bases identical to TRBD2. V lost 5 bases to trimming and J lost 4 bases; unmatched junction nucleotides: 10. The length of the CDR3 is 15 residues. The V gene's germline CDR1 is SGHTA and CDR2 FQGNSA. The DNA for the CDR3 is TGTGCCAGCAGCCGCAACGGGGGGGTAAGATACGAGCAGTACTTC. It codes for CASSRNGGVRYEQYF.

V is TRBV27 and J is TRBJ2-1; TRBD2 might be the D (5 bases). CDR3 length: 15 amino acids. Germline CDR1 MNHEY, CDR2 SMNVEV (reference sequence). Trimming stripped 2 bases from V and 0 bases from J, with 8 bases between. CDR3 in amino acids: CASSLTRLSYNEQFF. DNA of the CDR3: TGTGCCAGCAGTTTAACTAGGCTCTCCTACAATGAGCAGTTCTTC.

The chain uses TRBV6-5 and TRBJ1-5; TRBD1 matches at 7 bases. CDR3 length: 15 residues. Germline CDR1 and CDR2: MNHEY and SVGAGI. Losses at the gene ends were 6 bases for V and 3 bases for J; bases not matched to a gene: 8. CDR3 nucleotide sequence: TGTGCCAGCAGGACCTTGGGGACAGCCAATCAGCCCCAGCATTTT. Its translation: CASRTLGTANQPQHF.

The CDR3: CASSLQGYTEAFF. The CDR3 nucleotides read TGTGCCAGCAGCTTACAGGGATACACTGAAGCTTTCTTT. The chain links TRBV7-2 to TRBJ1-1, with D possibly being TRBD1 (5 bases). The CDR3 has 13 amino acids. Trimming stripped 2 bases from V and 3 bases from J, with 7 bases between. Germline V gives CDR1 SGHTA, CDR2 FQGNSA.